This T cell receptor (beta chain) comes out of a study of CD8 T cells in Susac syndrome. Reverse transcription of about 0.45 to 1 ug RNA used random hexamers. TCRdb used MiXCR to reprocess the immunoSEQ multiplex PCR reads, holding one entry per CDR3 protein. The data hold approximately 180,000 distinct CDR3 sequences, with 75% to 95% observed a single time. There are a few counts of this clonotype. V shed 8 bases and J shed 0 bases, with 18 bases lying between them. CDR1 and CDR2 from the germline V gene are SGDLS and YYNGEE. The CDR3 loop spans 15 amino acids. The sequencing sample was made of CD4+ T cells from PBMCs. This TCR was recovered from a human donor with Susac syndrome. The chain employs TRBV9 and TRBJ2-7; TRBD1 is a possible D gene (6 bases). The CDR3 sequence is CARLRHRVSSYEQYF. For the CDR3, the DNA is TGTGCCAGATTAAGACACAGGGTCAGCTCCTACGAGCAGTACTTC. The whole variable domain, remainder taken from reference TRBV9 and TRBJ2-7, is DSGVTQTPKHLITATGQRVTLRCSPRSGDLSVYWYQQSLDQGLQFLIQYYNGEERAKGNILERFSAQQFPDLHSELNLSSLELGDSALYFCARLRHRVSSYEQYFGPGTRLTVT.